This T cell receptor beta chain was obtained from a study of control samples from healthy donors and cancer patients. The table came from immunoSEQ multiplex PCR; TCRdb's copy has only in-frame clones and leaves some out. The sample includes 35,000 to 55,000 clones, around 87% of them seen just once. Per germline, CDR1 SGHTA and CDR2 FQGNSA. CDR3 length: 14 residues. V lost 6 bases to trimming and J lost 9 bases; unmatched junction nucleotides: 9. This clonotype was sampled from an older woman with lung cancer. The chain is built from TRBV7-2 and TRBJ2-1; the match to TRBD1 covers 9 bases. The sequenced material came from PBMCs. CDR3 sequence: CASRLQGAKGEQFF. The CDR3 DNA reads as TGTGCCAGCAGATTACAGGGGGCGAAAGGTGAGCAGTTCTTC.